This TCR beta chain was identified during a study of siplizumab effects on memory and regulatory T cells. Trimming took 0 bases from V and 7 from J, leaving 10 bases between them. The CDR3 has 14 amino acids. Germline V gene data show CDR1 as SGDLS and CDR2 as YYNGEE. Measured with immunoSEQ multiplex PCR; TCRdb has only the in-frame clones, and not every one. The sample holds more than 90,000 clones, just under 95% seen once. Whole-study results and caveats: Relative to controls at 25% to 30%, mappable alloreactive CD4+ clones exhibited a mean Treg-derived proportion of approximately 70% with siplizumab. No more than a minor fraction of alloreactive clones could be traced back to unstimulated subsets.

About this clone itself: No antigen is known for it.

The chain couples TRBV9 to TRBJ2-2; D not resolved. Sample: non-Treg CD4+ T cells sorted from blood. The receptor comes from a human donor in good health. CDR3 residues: CASSVAVSNGELFF. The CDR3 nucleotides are TGTGCCAGCAGCGTAGCTGTTTCGAACGGGGAGCTGTTTTTT.